This T cell receptor (beta chain) emerged from a study of shared T cell receptors in the human thymus. Germline-derived CDR1 and CDR2 are SGHDN and FVKESK. Trimming cost V 0 bases and J 6 bases; bases outside gene matches: 7. The CDR3 runs 17 residues. Only in-frame clones appear in the TCRdb table, and some are missing; sequencing was by immunoSEQ multiplex PCR. The table records hundreds of thousands of clones, 70% to 90% of them present only once. Another study also made use of these data, one on human thymus T cells. Per that study: Thymic tissue was derived from resections collected during corrective heart surgery. Related research described strongly overlapping thymic repertoires in unrelated people.

The TCR was taken from a boy younger than two with a congenital heart defect. This chain links TRBV14 with TRBJ2-2, with 10 bases matching TRBD2. The sequenced material came from thymocytes. The CDR3 region is CASSQDPRTSGPGELFF. CDR3 sequence (DNA): TGTGCCAGCAGCCAAGATCCGCGGACTAGCGGTCCCGGGGAGCTGTTTTTT.